This T cell receptor (beta chain) was documented in a study of spatial heterogeneity in lung cancer. Broader study findings: The study found ubiquitous expanded tumor TCRs in blood more at resection than follow-up.

The CDR3 loop spans 14 amino acids. Germline lookup yields CDR1 SNHLY and CDR2 FYNNEI. On each TCR cDNA molecule, a unique molecular identifier was present. TCRdb used MiXCR to reprocess the 5' RACE reads, holding one entry per CDR3 protein. Among about 45,000 distinct CDR3 sequences listed, around 13% were seen once. With respect to this clonotype: No antigen is known for it. A read error may account for a junction end that differs from germline.

Time point given: sample taken at primary tumor resection. The clonotype comes from a male donor with early-stage non-small cell lung cancer. The chain is built from TRBV2 and TRBJ2-1; D remains unclear. The sequences come from PBMCs, collected at surgery. DNA for the CDR3: TGTGCCAGCAGGGAAGCGAGCTCCTACAATGAGCAGTTCTTC. It yields the protein CASREASSYNEQFF.